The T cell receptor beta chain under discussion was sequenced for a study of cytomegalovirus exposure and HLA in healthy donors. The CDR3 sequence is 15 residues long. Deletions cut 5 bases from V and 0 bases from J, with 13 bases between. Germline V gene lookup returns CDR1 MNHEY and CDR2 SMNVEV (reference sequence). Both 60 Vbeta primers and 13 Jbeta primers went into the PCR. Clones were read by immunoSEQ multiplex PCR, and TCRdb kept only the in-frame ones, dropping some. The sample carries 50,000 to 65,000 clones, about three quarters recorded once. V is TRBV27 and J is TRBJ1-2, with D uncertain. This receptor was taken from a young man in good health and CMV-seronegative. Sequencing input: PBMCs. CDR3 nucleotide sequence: TGTGCCAGCAGTCACGGACTTGCTGCTAACTATGGCTACACCTTC. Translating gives CASSHGLAANYGYTF.